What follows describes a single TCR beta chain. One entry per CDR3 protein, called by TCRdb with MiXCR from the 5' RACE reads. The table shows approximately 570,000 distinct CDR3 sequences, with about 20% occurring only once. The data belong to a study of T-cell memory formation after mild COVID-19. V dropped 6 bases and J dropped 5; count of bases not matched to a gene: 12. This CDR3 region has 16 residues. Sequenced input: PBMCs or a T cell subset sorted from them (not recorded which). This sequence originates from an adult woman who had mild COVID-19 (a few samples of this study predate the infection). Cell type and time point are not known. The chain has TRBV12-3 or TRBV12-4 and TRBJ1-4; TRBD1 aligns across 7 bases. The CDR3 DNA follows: TGTGCCAGCAGGAAGGGACAGAGGGGGGGAAATGAAAAACTGTTTTTT. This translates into CASRKGQRGGNEKLFF.